This T cell receptor beta chain was documented in a study of spatial heterogeneity in lung cancer. The CDR3 spans 15 residues. V was shortened by 6 bases and J by 3 bases, with 17 bases between the two germline ends. The study tagged each TCR cDNA molecule with a unique molecular identifier. TCRdb fed the 5' RACE reads into MiXCR, producing one record per CDR3 protein. The sample consists of tens of thousands of distinct CDR3 sequences, approximately 6.8% of them appearing once. Time point in this sample: sample taken at primary tumor resection. Tumor, nontumor lung or frozen PBMC supplied whole RNA that was sequenced unsorted.

The TCR was taken from a female donor with early-stage non-small cell lung cancer. The chain employs TRBV12-3 or TRBV12-4 and TRBJ1-2, with D possibly matching TRBD1 (6 bases). The sample here was PBMCs, taken at surgery. The CDR3 nucleotides are TGTGCCAGCAGCTCGCGAGGCAGGGGCGACTATGGCTACACCTTC. Its translation: CASSSRGRGDYGYTF.